This T cell receptor (beta chain) was recorded in a study of CXCR3-negative and CXCR3-positive naive CD8 T cells (dated by TCRdb to about 2019). Background on the whole study: In total, approximately 130 million TRB reads were obtained, or roughly 1.5 +/- 0.3 million reads per library. Diversity and physicochemical repertoire analyses covered approximately 10 donors pooled from two independent experiments. The TRBV-TRBJ cluster analysis covered naive subsets from a handful of donors and memory cells from 3 donors. Overall study outcomes, separate from this receptor: Similar TRBV-TRBJ usage was shown by naive CXCR3-negative and CXCR3-positive cells from the same donor, whereas distinct patterns were shown by memory cells. TRB CDR3s from CXCR3-positive naive cells showed higher hydrophobicity (lower Kidera factor 4), lower energy, and higher strength and volume indices than CXCR3-negative naive cells. Freshly isolated PBMCs were used for most assays because CXCR3 expression partially decreased after cryopreservation. Both naive subsets had comparably high repertoire diversity, while memory CD8+ T cells had much lower repertoire diversity. Because surface CD5, which is linked to self-reactivity in mice, was comparable between the naive subsets, TCR interaction strength was also inferred from TRB CDR3 physicochemical properties.

CDR1 and CDR2 were assigned from the germline V gene as MGHRA and YSYEKL. The CDR3 holds 16 amino acids from the cysteine to the phenylalanine. The DNA is unrecorded. Data came from a NextSeq 550. The Human TCR Profiling Kit (MiLaboratory) was used to make UMI-labeled 5' RACE TRB cDNA libraries. The full amount of extracted RNA was used for cDNA synthesis, and the full amount of resulting cDNA was used for PCR amplification. Libraries were prepared in parallel with an identical number of PCR cycles. The source study handled its data this way. MIGEC and MiXCR extracted about 50,000 +/- 9,200 unique UMI-labeled TRB cDNA molecules per library, requiring at least two reads per UMI. Each library averaged 40,000 +/- 10,000 functional in-frame TRB CDR3 nucleotide clonotypes without stop codons. After each sample was downsampled to 5000 UMI-labeled TRB molecules, VDJtools was used to calculate diversity metrics such as normalized Shannon-Wiener and Chao1. Clonotype-size-weighted physicochemical properties of the central five CDR3 residues (interaction energy, strength, volume and Kidera factor 4) were computed in VDJtools. Each entry corresponds to one CDR3 protein sequence from reads that TCRdb reprocessed, and DNA is not given. TCRdb assigned the V and J calls; the authors' analysis was not used. The sample's table lists a count of tens of thousands of distinct CDR3 sequences. The ten largest account for almost 0.55% of the sample.

Each CD8+ T cell subset was flow-sorted in triplicate, and 300,000 cells per subset were placed directly into RLT lysis buffer. Naive CD8+ T cells were defined stringently as CD45RO-CCR7+CD27+CD95- to exclude memory contaminants. Using standard density gradient centrifugation, peripheral blood mononuclear cells were isolated from buffy coats. Naive CXCR3-negative and CXCR3-positive CD8+ T cells were flow-sorted using a FACSAria III. An RNeasy Mini Kit was used to extract total RNA from the sorted cells. As concerns this clonotype: Which antigen it targets is not known.

Sequencing was carried out using naive CXCR3+ CD8+ T cells from blood. Read against the paper, the sample's cell subset or site label means: CD45RO-CCR7+CD27+CD95- naive CD8+ T cells expressing CXCR3 (TNR3+). This receptor was identified in a human donor in good health. Some clones in this sample may be carry-over from other donors' samples. The chain couples TRBV4-1 to TRBJ2-6. The CDR3 has the sequence CASSQEQRRGANVLTF.